A selection of T cell receptor beta chains follows, all from one sample in a study of T cell changes during pregnancy in multiple sclerosis. The assay was immunoSEQ multiplex PCR, and TCRdb's table has in-frame clones only and misses some. The profile shows 40,000 or so clones, roughly 90% of them singletons. Sequencing was performed on peripheral blood, taken in the third trimester of pregnancy. The receptors derive from a female donor in good health, enrolled as a control in a pregnancy study. The CDR3 runs from the conserved cysteine through the conserved F or W. The order of the fields is J gene, clone size, D gene, V gene, CDR3 protein, CDR3 DNA. A D gene is named only where the DNA matches it firmly. Not every row has a clone size; where given, it reads once, few, many or a size class.

TRBJ2-1 | - | - | TRBV7-9 | CASSRFNEQFF | TGTGCCAGCAGCCGGTTCAATGAGCAGTTCTTC
TRBJ1-5 | - | - | TRBV28 | CASSYSSLAHQPQHF | TGTGCCAGCAGTTACAGCTCCTTGGCACATCAGCCCCAGCATTTT
TRBJ2-1 | once | - | TRBV6-4 | CASSARTGGGDEQFF | TGTGCCAGCAGTGCTAGAACGGGAGGGGGCGATGAGCAGTTCTTC
TRBJ1-6 | - | TRBD1 | TRBV18 | CASSRDSYNSPLHF | TGTGCCAGCTCAAGGGACAGCTATAATTCACCCCTCCACTTT
TRBJ2-7 | - | TRBD2 | TRBV4-3 | CASSHGGSSYEQYF | TGCGCCAGCAGCCACGGGGGGAGCTCCTACGAGCAGTACTTC
TRBJ2-7 | - | TRBD2 | TRBV4-2 | CASSQDKLAGGFYEQYF | TGTGCCAGCAGCCAAGATAAACTAGCGGGGGGCTTCTACGAGCAGTACTTC
TRBJ1-1 | - | - | TRBV6-5 | CASSQTGEDTEAFF | TGTGCCAGCAGTCAAACGGGGGAGGATACTGAAGCTTTCTTT
TRBJ1-3 | - | TRBD1 | TRBV11-2 | CASSLVGQASSGNTIYF | TGTGCCAGCAGCTTAGTGGGACAGGCCAGCTCTGGAAACACCATATATTTT
TRBJ2-2 | - | TRBD1 | TRBV7-8 | CASSLGRPGQGHTGELFF | TGTGCCAGCAGCTTAGGTAGACCGGGACAGGGGCACACCGGGGAGCTGTTTTTT
TRBJ1-1 | - | TRBD1 | TRBV7-9 | CASSFRTGDTEAFF | TGTGCCAGCAGCTTCAGGACAGGGGACACTGAAGCTTTCTTT
TRBJ2-1 | - | - | TRBV6-4 | CASSEFERSSYNEQFF | TGTGCCAGCAGTGAGTTCGAGCGGAGCTCCTACAATGAGCAGTTCTTC
TRBJ1-1 | - | - | TRBV19 | CASSIQGNTEAFF | TGTGCCAGTAGTATTCAGGGGAACACTGAAGCTTTCTTT
TRBJ2-1 | - | TRBD2 | TRBV15 | CATSGQRETYNEQFF | TGTGCCACCAGCGGACAGCGGGAGACGTACAATGAGCAGTTCTTC
TRBJ2-1 | - | TRBD2 | TRBV2 | CASSLTLLAGVFF | TGTGCCAGCAGTCTGACCTTACTAGCGGGAGTTTTCTTC
TRBJ2-5 | - | - | TRBV10-2 | CASGQGETQYF | TGCGCCAGCGGGCAGGGTGAGACCCAGTACTTC
TRBJ1-2 | - | TRBD1 | TRBV7-2 | CASIPDRGRGYTF | TGTGCCAGCATCCCGGACAGGGGACGAGGCTACACCTTC
TRBJ1-6 | - | - | TRBV12-5 | CASGWEGRNSPLHF | TGTGCTAGTGGTTGGGAGGGGAGGAATTCACCCCTCCACTTT
TRBJ2-7 | few | TRBD1 | TRBV19 | CASSDMTGPYEQYF | TGTGCCAGTAGCGACATGACAGGGCCCTACGAGCAGTACTTC
TRBJ1-6 | - | TRBD1 | TRBV28 | CASSLFSGQGSSPLHF | TGTGCCAGCAGTTTATTCTCTGGACAGGGATCCTCACCCCTCCACTTT
TRBJ2-2 | - | TRBD2 | TRBV4-2 | CASSRLAGDTGELFF | TGTGCCAGCAGCCGACTAGCGGGAGACACCGGGGAGCTGTTTTTT
TRBJ2-7 | - | - | TRBV2 | CASSEGALGYEQYF | TGTGCCAGCAGTGAAGGGGCGCTTGGCTACGAGCAGTACTTC
TRBJ2-6 | - | TRBD1 | TRBV6-5 | CASSPTGAGANVLTF | TGTGCCAGCAGTCCTACAGGGGCTGGGGCCAACGTCCTGACTTTC
TRBJ2-7 | - | - | TRBV28 | CASSLSQEPGQSRSYEQYF | TGTGCCAGCAGTTTATCCCAGGAACCTGGGCAGTCCCGCTCCTACGAGCAGTACTTC
TRBJ1-1 | - | TRBD1 | TRBV5-1 | CASSRDRVRETEAFF | TGCGCCAGCAGCCGGGACAGGGTCCGGGAAACTGAAGCTTTCTTT
TRBJ1-5 | - | TRBD1 | TRBV6-5 | CASSPDRGRNQPQHF | TGTGCCAGCAGCCCCGACAGGGGGCGAAATCAGCCCCAGCATTTT
TRBJ2-7 | - | - | TRBV10-3 | CAIKRGEGRSGEQYF | TGTGCCATCAAGAGGGGGGAGGGCCGATCTGGCGAGCAGTACTTC
TRBJ1-2 | - | - | TRBV6-1 | CAGGGGGYGYTF | TGTGCCGGGGGGGGAGGGGGATATGGCTACACCTTC
TRBJ2-5 | - | - | TRBV18 | CASSPQGGETQYF | TGTGCCAGCTCACCTCAGGGGGGAGAGACCCAGTACTTC
TRBJ1-1 | - | - | TRBV12-5 | CASGLAGGRLAEAFF | TGTGCTAGTGGTTTAGCCGGGGGGCGGCTCGCTGAAGCTTTCTTT
TRBJ2-3 | - | TRBD1 | TRBV5-1 | CASSPSGTGVQKTSGGMQYF | TGCGCCAGCAGCCCGTCCGGGACAGGGGTCCAAAAAACTAGCGGAGGTATGCAGTATTTT
TRBJ2-3 | - | TRBD2 | TRBV9 | CASSGSGLSTDTQYF | TGTGCCAGCAGCGGTAGCGGGTTAAGCACAGATACGCAGTATTTT
TRBJ2-1 | - | TRBD2 | TRBV6-5 | CASRYRIGGRPNEQFF | TGTGCCAGCAGGTACCGGATTGGCGGGAGGCCTAATGAGCAGTTCTTC
TRBJ1-6 | - | - | TRBV9 | CASSVDHFDNSPLHF | TGTGCCAGCAGCGTAGACCACTTTGATAATTCACCCCTCCACTTT
TRBJ1-4 | - | TRBD1 | TRBV10-2 | CASSIGSGGGRNEKLFF | TGCGCCAGCAGTATCGGGTCAGGAGGGGGCCGAAATGAAAAACTGTTTTTT
TRBJ2-1 | - | - | TRBV9 | CASSVDGRAYNEQFF | TGTGCCAGCAGCGTAGACGGGAGAGCCTACAATGAGCAGTTCTTC
TRBJ1-1 | - | - | TRBV2 | CASRVGGGTEAFF | TGTGCCAGCAGGGTCGGGGGGGGCACTGAAGCTTTCTTT
TRBJ1-1 | - | TRBD1 | TRBV18 | CASSPPGQGASTEAFF | TGTGCCAGCTCACCACCGGGACAGGGGGCTAGCACTGAAGCTTTCTTT
TRBJ2-1 | - | TRBD2 | TRBV6-1 | CASSGTSGGSVEQFF | TGTGCCAGCAGTGGGACTAGCGGGGGATCGGTTGAGCAGTTCTTC
TRBJ2-6 | - | TRBD1 | TRBV27 | CASSRYQGAQGANVLTF | TGTGCCAGCAGTCGATACCAGGGGGCGCAGGGGGCCAACGTCCTGACTTTC
TRBJ2-3 | - | TRBD2 | TRBV5-4 | CASSLPLAGGLDTQYF | TGTGCCAGCAGCTTGCCCCTAGCGGGGGGGCTGGATACGCAGTATTTT
TRBJ1-2 | - | TRBD1 | TRBV7-2 | CASSPGGAYGYTF | TGTGCCAGCAGCCCAGGGGGCGCCTATGGCTACACCTTC
TRBJ1-1 | once | TRBD1 | TRBV30 | CAWSGQGAGGTEAFF | TGTGCCTGGAGTGGACAGGGGGCTGGCGGCACTGAAGCTTTCTTT
TRBJ1-4 | - | TRBD1 | TRBV12-5 | CASGLVPIGQGALIEKLFF | TGTGCTAGTGGTTTGGTACCCATCGGACAGGGGGCGCTTATTGAAAAACTGTTTTTT
TRBJ1-4 | - | - | TRBV5-4 | CASSLWGRGNEKLFF | TGTGCCAGCAGCTTATGGGGCCGTGGTAATGAAAAACTGTTTTTT
TRBJ2-7 | - | - | TRBV6-5 | CASSYLVGGGGSEQYF | TGTGCCAGCAGTTACCTTGTAGGGGGGGGCGGCTCGGAGCAGTACTTC
TRBJ1-1 | - | - | TRBV5-1 | CASSWGDEAFF | TGCGCCAGCAGCTGGGGGGACGAAGCTTTCTTT
TRBJ1-2 | - | TRBD1 | TRBV19 | CASSTTDRVYGYTF | TGTGCCAGTAGTACCACGGACAGGGTCTATGGCTACACCTTC
TRBJ1-5 | - | TRBD1 | TRBV19 | CASGTGAYQPQHF | TGTGCCTCCGGGACAGGGGCCTATCAGCCCCAGCATTTT
TRBJ1-4 | - | - | TRBV7-8 | CASSLRRVRVGSNEKLFF | TGTGCCAGCAGCTTAAGACGGGTCAGGGTGGGGTCTAATGAAAAACTGTTTTTT
TRBJ1-4 | - | - | TRBV7-2 | CASSPGGGEKLFF | TGTGCCAGCAGCCCTGGCGGGGGTGAAAAACTGTTTTTT
TRBJ2-1 | - | - | TRBV29-1 | CSVERPPRPNEQFF | TGCAGCGTTGAACGGCCCCCGAGGCCCAATGAGCAGTTCTTC
TRBJ2-1 | - | - | TRBV6-4 | CASSGSSSPENEQFF | TGTGCCAGCAGTGGCTCTAGTTCGCCGGAGAATGAGCAGTTCTTC
TRBJ2-3 | - | TRBD2 | TRBV15 | CATSRPGTSGADTQYF | TGTGCCACCAGCAGACCCGGGACTAGCGGGGCTGATACGCAGTATTTT
TRBJ1-1 | - | TRBD1 | TRBV12-5 | CASGQGGHEAFF | TGTGCTAGTGGACAGGGGGGGCACGAAGCTTTCTTT
TRBJ2-1 | once | TRBD2 | TRBV27 | CASRLGTSGGQFF | TGTGCCAGCAGACTCGGGACTAGCGGGGGGCAGTTCTTC
TRBJ2-7 | once | - | TRBV5-8 | CASSLGLNRAVTDEQYF | TGTGCCAGCAGCTTGGGGCTTAACAGGGCTGTGACGGACGAGCAGTACTTC
TRBJ2-7 | - | TRBD1 | TRBV6-5 | CASSSDSTGGYEQYF | TGTGCCAGCAGTTCCGACTCGACAGGGGGCTACGAGCAGTACTTC
TRBJ2-1 | - | TRBD2 | TRBV7-2 | CASTRTSGNYNEQFF | TGTGCCAGCACCAGGACTAGCGGTAACTACAATGAGCAGTTCTTC
TRBJ2-1 | - | TRBD2 | TRBV4-3 | CASSLGTSGGNEQFF | TGCGCCAGCAGCCTTGGGACTAGCGGGGGGAATGAGCAGTTCTTC
TRBJ2-7 | - | TRBD1 | TRBV28 | CASSLADRRFSYEQYF | TGTGCCAGCAGTCTGGCGGACAGGCGATTCTCCTACGAGCAGTACTTC